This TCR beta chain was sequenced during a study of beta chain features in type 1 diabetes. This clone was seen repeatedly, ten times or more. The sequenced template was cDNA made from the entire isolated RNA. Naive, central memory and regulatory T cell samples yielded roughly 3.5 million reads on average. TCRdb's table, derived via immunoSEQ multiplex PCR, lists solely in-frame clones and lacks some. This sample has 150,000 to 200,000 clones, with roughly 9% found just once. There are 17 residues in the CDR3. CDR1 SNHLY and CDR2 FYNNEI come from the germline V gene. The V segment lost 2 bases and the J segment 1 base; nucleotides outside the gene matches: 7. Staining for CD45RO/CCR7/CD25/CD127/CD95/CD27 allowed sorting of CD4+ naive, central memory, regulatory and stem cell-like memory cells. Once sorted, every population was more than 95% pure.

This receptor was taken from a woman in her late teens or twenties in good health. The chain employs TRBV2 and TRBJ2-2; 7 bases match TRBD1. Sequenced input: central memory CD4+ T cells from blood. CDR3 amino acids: CASSEPNTGENTGELFF. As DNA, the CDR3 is TGTGCCAGCAGTGAACCGAATACAGGGGAGAACACCGGGGAGCTGTTTTTT.